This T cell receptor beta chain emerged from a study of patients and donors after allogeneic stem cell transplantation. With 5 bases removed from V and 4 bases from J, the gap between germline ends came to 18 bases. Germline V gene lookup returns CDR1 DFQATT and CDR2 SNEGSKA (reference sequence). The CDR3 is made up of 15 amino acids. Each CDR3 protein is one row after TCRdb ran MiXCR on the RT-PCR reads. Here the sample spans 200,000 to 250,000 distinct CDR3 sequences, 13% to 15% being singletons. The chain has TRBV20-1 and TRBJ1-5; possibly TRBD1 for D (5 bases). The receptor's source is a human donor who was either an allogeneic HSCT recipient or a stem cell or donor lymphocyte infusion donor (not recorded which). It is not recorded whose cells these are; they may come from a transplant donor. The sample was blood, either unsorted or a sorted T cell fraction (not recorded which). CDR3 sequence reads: CSAVVPSDTNQPQHF. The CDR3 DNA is TGCAGTGCTGTAGTCCCATCGGACACGAATCAGCCCCAGCATTTT.